Reported below is one TCR beta chain. The CDR3 runs to 16 residues. Trimming stripped 4 bases from V and 7 bases from J, with 23 bases between. Germline-derived CDR1 and CDR2 are SGHDT and YYEEEE. This sample stems from a study of blood T cell repertoires in COVID-19. Seattle cases were enrolled at active infection and followed longitudinally. Original processing notes: Nucleated cell counts were estimated from reference gene primer amplification. Profiling relied on immunoSEQ multiplex PCR, and the TCRdb table lists in-frame clones only, not all of them. V, J and clone size are taken as reported in that table, and D and trimming were inferred from the DNA itself. The table records around 300,000 clones, 70% to 90% of them present only once.

Sequenced material: peripheral blood. The source of this sequence is a woman aged 45-59 years with COVID-19, enrolled during active disease. The chain has TRBV5-6 and TRBJ1-1; weak D call: TRBD1 (6 bases). CDR3 DNA: TGTGCCAGCAGCCGCAGGGGTCGTCCAAAACTAGTTGAAGCTTTCTTT. It codes for CASSRRGRPKLVEAFF.